The 26 T cell receptor beta chains listed next were all sequenced from one sample in a study of OX40 agonist ivuxolimab in advanced cancers. Repertoires were generated with immunoSEQ multiplex PCR, while TCRdb's copy carries only in-frame clones and drops some. The sample lists tens of thousands of clones, about 89% seen once, with approximately 2.1% in the top ten. Sequenced material: CD4+ or CD8+ T cells sorted from blood, taken in a trial of the OX40 agonist ivuxolimab. These receptors all come from an adult with an advanced solid tumor such as melanoma, head and neck, liver or kidney cancer.

Points on this clone: This sample includes further DNA sequences coding for the same CDR3. The rearrangement joins TRBV4-3 to TRBJ2-5, with TRBD2 identical over 8 bases. CDR1 is LGHNA and CDR2 is YSLEER in the germline V gene. The CDR3 length is 14 residues. V lost 1 base to trimming and J lost 5 bases; unmatched junction nucleotides: 3. CDR3 residues: CASSQGLARETQYF. The CDR3 nucleotides are TGCGCCAGCAGCCAAGGACTAGCGAGGGAGACCCAGTACTTC.

V gene TRBV7-2 combines with J gene TRBJ1-4, with a tentative D call TRBD1 (5 bases). The V end lost 4 bases, the J end lost 10 bases, and 22 bases lay between the germline ends. Germline CDR1 SGHTA, CDR2 FQGNSA. The length of the CDR3 is 16 residues. The CDR3 loop is CASSSLSGTAGRKLFF. CDR3 in DNA: TGTGCCAGCAGCTCCCTCTCCGGGACGGCAGGAAGAAAACTGTTTTTT.

The chain joins TRBV7-2 to TRBJ1-2, with D possibly TRBD1 on 5 matching bases. The CDR3 is 14 residues long. Germline V lookup: CDR1 SGHTA, CDR2 FQGNSA. The V and J ends lost 4 bases and 1 base respectively, with 10 bases between them. CDR3 sequence: CASSYMTVNYGYTF. The DNA for the CDR3 is TGTGCCAGCAGCTATATGACAGTTAACTATGGCTACACCTTC.

The V and J genes are TRBV15 and TRBJ1-5; D gene unclear. V shed 0 bases and J shed 1 base, with 4 bases lying between them. The CDR3 runs 14 residues. Germline V lookup: CDR1 LNHNV, CDR2 YYDKDF (reference sequence). This CDR3 is CATSREGSNQPQHF. The CDR3 nucleotides are TGTGCCACCAGCAGAGAAGGGAGCAATCAGCCCCAGCATTTT. The whole variable domain, filled in from reference TRBV15 and TRBJ1-5, reads DAMVIQNPRYQVTQFGKPVTLSCSQTLNHNVMYWYQQKSSQAPKLLFHYYDKDFNNEADTPDNFQSRRPNTSFCFLDIRSPGLGDTAMYLCATSREGSNQPQHFGDGTRLSIL.

V usage is TRBV5-1 and J usage is TRBJ1-5; D unclear. Trimming took 0 bases from V and 5 from J, leaving 12 bases between them. CDR1 is SGHRS, CDR2 YFSETQ, per germline. The CDR3 totals 15 residues. CDR3 in amino acids: CASSLGPNGDQPQHF. The DNA of the CDR3 is TGCGCCAGCAGCTTGGGCCCGAATGGGGATCAGCCCCAGCATTTT. Full variable domain (missing parts from reference TRBV5-1 and TRBJ1-5): KAGVTQTPRYLIKTRGQQVTLSCSPISGHRSVSWYQQTPGQGLQFLFEYFSETQRNKGNFPGRFSGRQFSNSRSEMNVSTLELGDSALYLCASSLGPNGDQPQHFGDGTRLSIL.

The chain couples TRBV2 to TRBJ2-7; TRBD1 matches 7 bases. Germline CDR1 and CDR2: SNHLY and FYNNEI. V was clipped by 6 bases and J by 2 bases; unmatched bases: 7. The length of the CDR3 is 14 residues. The CDR3 sequence is CASRESTGPYEQYF. CDR3 in DNA: TGTGCCAGCAGAGAGTCGACAGGGCCCTACGAGCAGTACTTC.

This chain uses TRBV5-5 with TRBJ1-2; unclear D gene. CDR3 length equals 15 residues. V was pared by 5 bases and J by 0 bases, with 14 bases between. Germline CDR1 reads SGHKS; CDR2 reads YYEKEE (reference sequence). CDR3 sequence reads: CASSRGFGANYGYTF. CDR3 bases: TGTGCCAGCAGTCGCGGGTTCGGGGCTAACTATGGCTACACCTTC.

The chain recombines TRBV20-1 with TRBJ2-4; possibly TRBD1 for D (6 bases). The CDR3 has 11 amino acids. Germline values: CDR1 DFQATT, CDR2 SNEGSKA (reference sequence). CDR3 sequence (DNA): TGCGGGGGCAGCACCAAAAACATTCAGTACTTC. This translates into CGGSTKNIQYF.

Note on this clone: No DNA is shown, since the ends of the CDR3 on it are uncertain; the CDR3 is the one TCRdb lists. V usage is TRBV7-2 and J usage is TRBJ1-2; the D segment call TRBD1 is taken from the table without a DNA check. CDR1 is SGHTA, CDR2 FQGNSA, per germline. The CDR3 spans 11 amino acids, including both terminal residues. The CDR3: CASSLVAQGIF.

This chain links TRBV5-5 with TRBJ1-5; D possibly corresponds to TRBD1 (6 bases). Germline lookup yields CDR1 SGHKS and CDR2 YYEKEE (reference sequence). V lost 3 bases and J 4 bases, leaving 11 bases between the germline ends. CDR3 size: 14 residues. This CDR3 is CASSWDIRNQPQHF. As DNA, the CDR3 is TGTGCCAGCAGCTGGGACATACGAAATCAGCCCCAGCATTTT.

The count of this clone is one. This rearrangement joins TRBV7-2 to TRBJ2-1; D is possibly TRBD1 or TRBD2 (6 bases each). The CDR3 runs 13 residues. CDR1 and CDR2 from the germline V gene are SGHTA and FQGNSA. V dropped 5 bases and J dropped 9 bases, with 14 bases sitting between them. The chain's CDR3 is CASSPPGAGEQFF. In nucleotides, the CDR3 is TGTGCCAGCAGCCCCCCGGGGGCGGGTGAGCAGTTCTTC. The variable domain in full, with the rest retrieved from reference TRBV7-2 and TRBJ2-1, is GAGVSQSPSNKVTEKGKDVELRCDPISGHTALYWYRQSLGQGLEFLIYFQGNSAPDKSGLPSDRFSAERTGGSVSTLTIQRTQQEDSAVYLCASSPPGAGEQFFGPGTRLTVL.

There are a few counts of this clone. V and J are TRBV5-1 and TRBJ1-1; TRBD1 matches at 7 bases. The trim removed 5 bases at V and 0 bases at J, leaving 10 bases unmatched. CDR1 is SGHRS, CDR2 YFSETQ, per germline. The CDR3 runs to 16 residues. This chain's CDR3 is CASRAQGGLMNTEAFF. CDR3 DNA: TGCGCCAGCAGAGCCCAGGGGGGACTTATGAACACTGAAGCTTTCTTT.

For the CDR3, the DNA is TGCGCCAGCAGTGAGAGGGCTAGCGGGTCCGATACGCAGTATTTT. Protein sequence: CASSERASGSDTQYF. This chain uses TRBV10-2 with TRBJ2-3; TRBD2 aligns across 8 bases. This CDR3 has 15 amino acids. The junction had 7 bases not matched to a gene; V was cut back by 2 bases and J by 6 bases. CDR1 is WSHSY, CDR2 SAAADI, per germline.

V gene TRBV4-3 combines with J gene TRBJ1-5; possible D gene TRBD1, 6 bases. The CDR3 sequence is 15 residues long. Germline CDR1 and CDR2: LGHNA and YSLEER. The V end was cut by 0 bases, the J end by 5 bases, with 11 bases between. The CDR3 bases are TGCGCCAGCAGCCAAGACACAGGGACCCATCAGCCCCAGCATTTT. It yields the protein CASSQDTGTHQPQHF.

In its sample, this clone was seen a few times. The rearrangement joins TRBV28 to TRBJ2-2, with unresolved D. V was shortened by 4 bases and J by 4 bases, with 16 bases between the two germline ends. CDR1 and CDR2 (germline): MDHEN, SYDVKM. The CDR3 is 16 amino acids. CDR3 DNA sequence: TGTGCCAGCAGTTCCTTCTTTAGCCGACCCACCGGGGAGCTGTTTTTT. Translated, it gives CASSSFFSRPTGELFF. Full variable domain (missing parts from reference TRBV28 and TRBJ2-2): DVKVTQSSRYLVKRTGEKVFLECVQDMDHENMFWYRQDPGLGLRLIYFSYDVKMKEKGDIPEGYSVSREKKERFSLILESASTNQTSMYLCASSSFFSRPTGELFFGEGSRLTVL.

With regard to this clone: The same CDR3 arises from other DNA sequences in this sample as well. J is TRBJ2-7 and V is TRBV5-5, with D perhaps assigned TRBD1 or TRBD2 (5 bases each). Trimming pared 0 bases from V and 4 bases from J, leaving 5 bases between. The CDR3 covers 12 residues. The germline CDR1 and CDR2 sequences are SGHKS and YYEKEE (reference sequence). CDR3: CASSLGGYEQYF. The DNA for the CDR3 is TGTGCCAGCAGCTTGGGGGGGTACGAGCAGTACTTC.

V gene TRBV21-1 combines with J gene TRBJ2-3; the table assigns TRBD1, which was not confirmed against the DNA. TRBV21-1 is tagged as a pseudogene. CDR3 size: 14 residues. CDR3 DNA: TGTGCCAGCAGCAAAATGGGGCTCACAGATACGCAGTATTTT. As protein: CASSKMGLTDTQYF.

The rearrangement uses TRBV30 and TRBJ2-7; D not certain. The V gene's germline CDR1 is GTSNPN and CDR2 SVGIG (reference sequence). Trimming stripped 0 bases from V and 0 bases from J, with 15 bases between. The length of the CDR3 is 16 residues. Here the CDR3 DNA reads TGTGCCTGGAGTGTAACGGGCTTTAGAGTCTCCTACGAGCAGTACTTC. It translates to CAWSVTGFRVSYEQYF.

CDR3 protein: CASSLSAGNPSYEQYF. The CDR3 DNA is TGTGCCAGCAGTTTAAGTGCGGGTAATCCTTCCTACGAGCAGTACTTC. The gene calls are TRBV28 and TRBJ2-7, with a possible D match to TRBD2 (5 bases). Trimming pared 2 bases from V and 1 base from J, leaving 15 bases between. The CDR3 has 16 residues. Germline lookup yields CDR1 MDHEN and CDR2 SYDVKM.

The chain links TRBV4-1 to TRBJ2-2; no firm D call. This CDR3 spans 16 amino acids. V was shortened by 5 bases and J by 6 bases, with 19 bases between the two germline ends. CDR1 is MGHRA and CDR2 is YSYEKL in the germline V gene. CDR3 residues: CASSTSFASLAGELFF. CDR3 nucleotides: TGCGCCAGCAGCACATCATTTGCCAGTTTGGCCGGGGAGCTGTTTTTT.

The gene calls are TRBV2 and TRBJ2-7; a weak D match, TRBD1 (6 bases). Germline lookup yields CDR1 SNHLY and CDR2 FYNNEI. The V end was cut by 1 base, the J end by 0 bases, with 13 bases between. There are 16 residues in the CDR3. CDR3: CASSEERTAFSYEQYF. CDR3 in DNA: TGTGCCAGCAGTGAAGAACGGACAGCGTTCTCCTACGAGCAGTACTTC.

The chain combines TRBV5-5 with TRBJ2-7, with D possibly being TRBD1 or TRBD2 (5 bases each). Germline values: CDR1 SGHKS, CDR2 YYEKEE (reference sequence). This CDR3 contains 12 residues. Trimming pared 0 bases from V and 9 bases from J, leaving 10 bases between. This chain's CDR3 is CASSLARDGQYF. For the CDR3, the DNA is TGTGCCAGCAGCTTGGCACGGGACGGGCAGTACTTC.

The rearrangement links TRBV19 to TRBJ2-5; TRBD2 matches 13 bases. Germline assignment: CDR1 LNHDA and CDR2 SQIVND (reference sequence). Unmatched junction bases numbered 12, after V lost 5 bases and J lost 6 bases. The CDR3 spans 17 residues. The CDR3 sequence: CASSDALAGGPTKTQYF. The CDR3 nucleotides are TGTGCCAGTAGTGATGCACTAGCGGGAGGGCCCACGAAGACCCAGTACTTC.

The rearrangement links TRBV5-4 to TRBJ2-3, with 8 bases that match TRBD1. The CDR3 has 18 amino acids. Trimming removed 0 bases from V and 2 bases from J; junction bases left unmatched: 11. CDR1 is SGHNT and CDR2 is YYREEE in the germline V gene (reference sequence). The DNA for the CDR3 is TGTGCCAGCAGCTTGGGTTTATTCGGGACAGGCAACACAGATACGCAGTATTTT. Its protein is CASSLGLFGTGNTDTQYF.

The CDR3 DNA follows: TGTGCCAGCAGCCTATTTTCGGGGCTAGTCTCCAATGAGCAGTTCTTC. Its translation: CASSLFSGLVSNEQFF. V and J are TRBV14 and TRBJ2-1; D possibly uses TRBD1 or TRBD2 (5 bases each). The V end was cut by 4 bases, the J end by 6 bases, with 19 bases between. Germline CDR1 is SGHDN and CDR2 is FVKESK. The length of the CDR3 is 16 residues.

The rearrangement joins TRBV7-2 to TRBJ1-5; D remains ambiguous. Trimming shortened V by 2 bases and J by 0 bases, and 8 bases separated the two germline ends. CDR1 and CDR2 (germline): SGHTA, FQGNSA. This CDR3 contains 15 residues. The CDR3 region has the DNA TGTGCCAGCAGCTTACAACACGCTAGCAATCAGCCCCAGCATTTT. Its translation is CASSLQHASNQPQHF.